This entry lists 18 T cell receptor beta chains sequenced from one sample in a study of identical twins. TCRdb re-analysed the 5' RACE reads in MiXCR, keeping a single row per CDR3 protein. The sample includes 500,000 or so distinct CDR3 sequences, approximately 15% seen only once; the top ten take approximately 0.98%. These data were also filed under a second study, of yellow fever vaccine responses in identical twins.

The source material was CD4+ T cells sorted from blood. All receptors derive from a woman aged 18-29 years in good health.

This clonotype was seen only a few times. The chain is built from TRBV25-1 and TRBJ2-1; D may be TRBD1 or TRBD2 (7 bases each). Germline CDR1 MGHDK, CDR2 SYGVNS. V was shortened by 4 bases and J by 4 bases, with 17 bases between the two germline ends. The CDR3 extends over 16 amino acids. CDR3 sequence reads: CASSGNRGGLYNEQFF. The CDR3 coding sequence is TGTGCCAGCAGTGGGAACAGGGGAGGGTTATACAATGAGCAGTTCTTC.

This clonotype was detected only a few times. This chain connects TRBV6-4 to TRBJ2-1; 10 bases are a match to TRBD2. Germline V lookup: CDR1 MRHNA, CDR2 SNTAGT. J was trimmed by 12 bases and V by 5 bases; bases with no gene match: 13. The CDR3 totals 15 residues. Written as DNA, the CDR3 is TGTGCCAGCAGTCTTTCTCCTAGCGGGAGTGGCTTGCAGTTCTTC. This codes for CASSLSPSGSGLQFF.

This clonotype was observed many times. The chain links TRBV12-3 or TRBV12-4 to TRBJ2-5; D perhaps matches TRBD2 (6 bases). V lost 5 bases and J lost 2, with 12 bases in between. The CDR3 has 14 residues. The chain's CDR3 is CASSPSAGQETQYF. The CDR3 DNA is TGTGCCAGCAGTCCATCCGCGGGACAAGAGACCCAGTACTTC.

In this sample, this clonotype turned up many times. J is TRBJ2-7 and V is TRBV6-1, with 8 positions matching TRBD2. The CDR3 length is 14 residues. Germline trimming cut 5 bases from V and 0 bases from J; bases unmatched to any gene: 3. CDR1 is MNHNS, CDR2 SASEGT, per germline. The CDR3 protein is CASSRSGSSYEQYF. CDR3 coding DNA: TGTGCCAGCAGTCGAAGCGGGAGCTCCTACGAGCAGTACTTC.

This chain connects TRBV7-9 to TRBJ2-3; 12 nucleotides match TRBD2. The CDR3 loop spans 16 amino acids. V dropped 6 bases and J dropped 4; count of bases not matched to a gene: 8. Germline assignment: CDR1 SEHNR and CDR2 FQNEAQ (reference sequence). CDR3 nucleotide sequence: TGTGCCAGCAGTAACAGACTAGCGGGAGTCCCAGATACGCAGTATTTT. It specifies CASSNRLAGVPDTQYF.

The CDR3 DNA sequence: TGTGCCAGCAGTTACAACGAGGGGTTGAGCTGGTTCTTC. Residues: CASSYNEGLSWFF. This sequence joins TRBV6-5 and TRBJ2-1; perhaps D is TRBD1 or TRBD2 (5 bases each). Trimming removed 2 bases at V and 15 bases at J, with 17 bases between. The CDR3 runs to 13 residues. CDR1 is MNHEY, CDR2 SVGAGI, per germline.

This clonotype was counted many times. The chain uses TRBV12-3 or TRBV12-4 and TRBJ2-5; a weak D match, TRBD1 (6 bases). The CDR3 has 13 amino acids. Trimming removed 3 bases at V and 5 bases at J, with 10 bases between. The CDR3 region has the DNA TGTGCCAGCAGTTTGGCAGGGGCCGAGACCCAGTACTTC. It encodes CASSLAGAETQYF.

This clonotype turned up a few times. This rearrangement joins TRBV5-1 to TRBJ2-7, with TRBD2 matching over 9 bases. The V gene end was trimmed by 1 base and the J gene end by 0 bases; junction bases not matched to a gene: 8. Germline CDR1 is SGHRS and CDR2 is YFSETQ. The CDR3 spans 17 residues. Here the CDR3 reads CASSLKNLAGSSYEQYF. The CDR3 coding sequence is TGCGCCAGCAGCTTGAAAAATCTAGCGGGGAGCTCCTACGAGCAGTACTTC.

This clonotype was counted only a few times. The rearrangement uses TRBV20-1 and TRBJ2-3; perhaps TRBD2 as D (6 bases). The CDR3 covers 14 residues. Germline V gene lookup returns CDR1 DFQATT and CDR2 SNEGSKA (reference sequence). V lost 3 bases to trimming and J lost 3 bases, with 13 bases between them. The CDR3 DNA follows: TGCAGTGCTAGGGCCGGGGCGGGGACAGATACGCAGTATTTT. This gives the protein CSARAGAGTDTQYF.

The chain has TRBV5-1 and TRBJ2-5, with TRBD2 matching over 10 bases. This CDR3 is built from 16 residues. From germline, CDR1 is SGHRS and CDR2 YFSETQ. V dropped 1 base and J dropped 4; count of bases not matched to a gene: 7. The CDR3 DNA is TGCGCCAGCAGCTTGTTCGCTAGCGGGAGTGGAGAGACCCAGTACTTC. Protein sequence: CASSLFASGSGETQYF.

This clonotype was counted a few times. The J gene is TRBJ2-3, the V gene TRBV12-3 or TRBV12-4, with TRBD1 as a possible D gene (5 bases). The CDR3 is 13 residues long. Trimming removed 6 bases from V and 3 bases from J, with 10 bases in between. The CDR3 loop reads CASRQDKTDTQYF. CDR3 sequence (DNA): TGTGCCAGCAGACAGGACAAAACAGATACGCAGTATTTT.

The chain recombines TRBV10-1 with TRBJ2-2; TRBD2 matches 10 bases. Trimming at V came to 8 bases and at J to 0 bases, leaving 9 bases not matched to a gene. This CDR3 has 17 amino acids. From germline, CDR1 is WNHNN and CDR2 SYGVQD (reference sequence). Here the CDR3 DNA reads TGCGCCAGCTCAGCCGGGACTAGCGCCACGAACACCGGGGAGCTGTTTTTT. Translation gives CASSAGTSATNTGELFF.

This chain connects TRBV5-1 to TRBJ2-3; D remains ambiguous. The CDR3 has 12 amino acids. The V end was cut by 4 bases, the J end by 6 bases, with 9 bases between. Germline lookup yields CDR1 SGHRS and CDR2 YFSETQ. Here the CDR3 reads CASSRPRDTQYF. The CDR3 region has the DNA TGCGCCAGCAGCCGTCCAAGGGATACGCAGTATTTT.

The V gene is TRBV20-1, the J gene TRBJ1-6; 10 bases agree with TRBD1. The junction had 9 bases not matched to a gene; V was cut back by 3 bases and J by 10 bases. CDR1 and CDR2 (germline): DFQATT, SNEGSKA (reference sequence). The CDR3 is made up of 15 amino acids. In nucleotides, the CDR3 is TGCAGTGCTAGCAATAGACAGGGGGCTCGGTCACCCCTCCACTTT. Translation: CSASNRQGARSPLHF.

This clonotype was seen at least ten times. Relative to the germline gene, one junction end is altered; a read error may explain this. V is TRBV7-3 and J is TRBJ2-2; D unresolved. The CDR3 loop spans 13 amino acids. CDR1 SGHTA and CDR2 FQGTGA come from the germline V gene. CDR3 sequence (DNA): TGTGCCAGCAGCGTAACTAACACCGGGGAGCTGTTTTTT. Translated: CASSVTNTGELFF.

The chain carries TRBV12-3 or TRBV12-4 and TRBJ2-7; 9 positions match TRBD2. This CDR3 has 15 residues. After removal of 6 bases from V and 0 bases from J, the junction contained 6 bases not matched to a gene. This CDR3 reads CASSMTSGSSYEQYF. CDR3 DNA: TGTGCCAGCAGCATGACTAGCGGTAGCTCCTACGAGCAGTACTTC.

This clonotype came up a few times. The J gene is TRBJ2-7, the V gene TRBV12-3 or TRBV12-4; possibly TRBD2 for D (6 bases). Trimming stripped 4 bases from V and 3 bases from J, with 10 bases between. The CDR3 runs 13 residues. The CDR3 protein is CASSWGELYEQYF. DNA of the CDR3: TGTGCCAGCAGTTGGGGGGAACTCTACGAGCAGTACTTC.

This clonotype was seen a few times. The chain is built from TRBV20-1 and TRBJ2-1; tentatively, D is TRBD2 (6 bases). The germline V gene has CDR1 DFQATT and CDR2 SNEGSKA (reference sequence). Trimming took 6 bases from V and 7 from J, leaving 16 bases between them. The CDR3 consists of 13 residues. The CDR3, as DNA: TGCAGTGCCCTCGGGGCGGGACGGAATGAGCAGTTCTTC. It translates to CSALGAGRNEQFF.